This entry describes one T cell receptor (beta chain). Its antigen is currently unknown. These data belong to a study of T cell responses to AZD1222 COVID-19 vaccine. Whole-study results and caveats: Researchers report vaccine-associated CD4 TCRs spanning spike, with dominance at 160-218 and 743-854.

Here immunoSEQ multiplex PCR was the method, and the copy in TCRdb shows in-frame clones only, minus some. The table lists about 110,000 clones, about 87% of them singletons. Trimming left V 5 bases short and J 4 bases short, with 20 bases between. The CDR3 loop spans 16 amino acids. Per germline, CDR1 MRHNA and CDR2 SNTAGT. The sequence was obtained from an adult who received the AZD1222 COVID-19 vaccine. The starting material was peripheral blood, obtained 28 days after the second AZD1222 dose. The chain has TRBV6-4 and TRBJ1-2; D is unresolved. As DNA, the CDR3 is TGTGCCAGCAGTCCCCAGAGTACATACGCTGCCTATGGCTACACCTTC. Its translation is CASSPQSTYAAYGYTF.